This passage covers 14 T cell receptor beta chains from one sample sequenced in a study of regulatory T cells in long-lasting Graves disease. Arm-PCR with iRepertoire HTBI primers amplified the CDR3 regions for these TCR beta libraries. MiXCR, applied by TCRdb to the multiplex PCR reads, yields one record per CDR3 protein. The sample carries 600,000 to 800,000 distinct CDR3 sequences, 30% recorded once. As for time point: persistent/refractory GD, antithyroid drugs over 5 years with positive TRAb. RNA isolated from PBMCs was used to make the TCR library. The material was peripheral blood mononuclear cells (PBMCs), obtained when the disease was refractory, from a patient treated with antithyroid drugs. The source is a female donor with Graves disease.

This chain uses TRBV25-1 with TRBJ2-5; 10 nucleotides agree with TRBD1. The junction had 13 bases not matched to a gene; V was cut back by 7 bases and J by 5 bases. CDR3 length equals 16 residues. CDR1 and CDR2 (germline): MGHDK, SYGVNS. The DNA for the CDR3 is TGTGCCAGCAACAAACCCCGACAGGGGGCAGGCGAGACCCAGTACTTC. This sequence encodes CASNKPRQGAGETQYF.

V is TRBV20-1 and J is TRBJ2-7, with 8 bases fitting TRBD2. In germline, CDR1 is DFQATT, CDR2 SNEGSKA (reference sequence). CDR3 length equals 16 residues. V shed 2 bases and J 2 bases; nucleotides not matched to a gene: 11. The CDR3 region is CSARSDALAVPYEQYF. The DNA of the CDR3 is TGCAGTGCTAGATCTGACGCACTAGCGGTACCCTACGAGCAGTACTTC.

This clonotype has only a few counts. CDR3 nucleotides: TGCAGCGTCGCAATCGGGACAGGCCAAGAGACCCAGTACTTC. Protein sequence: CSVAIGTGQETQYF. V is TRBV29-1 and J is TRBJ2-5; TRBD1 matches 8 bases. Per germline, CDR1 SQVTM and CDR2 ANQGSEA. V was pared by 6 bases and J by 1 base, with 7 bases of the junction left unmatched. This CDR3 spans 14 amino acids.

This clonotype was counted between two and nine times. The chain carries TRBV6-1 and TRBJ1-2; weak D call: TRBD1 (5 bases). Germline assignment: CDR1 MNHNS and CDR2 SASEGT. The CDR3 runs to 16 residues. The V end was cut by 0 bases, the J end by 3 bases, with 14 bases between. The CDR3 reads CASSEAPRGSDYGYTF. Written as DNA, the CDR3 is TGTGCCAGCAGTGAAGCCCCCCGGGGGTCTGACTATGGCTACACCTTC.

The chain has TRBV3-1 and TRBJ1-6; no reliable D call. The CDR3 extends over 12 amino acids. Germline V lookup: CDR1 LGHDT, CDR2 YNNKEL (reference sequence). The V end lost 0 bases, the J end lost 9 bases, and 3 bases lay between the germline ends. CDR3 protein: CASSQDSSPLHF. DNA for the CDR3: TGTGCCAGCAGCCAAGATAGTTCACCCCTCCACTTT.

The sample holds one count of this clonotype. The chain employs TRBV20-1 and TRBJ2-5; the match to TRBD2 covers 13 bases. Germline V lookup: CDR1 DFQATT, CDR2 SNEGSKA (reference sequence). The V segment lost 5 bases and the J segment 4 bases; nucleotides outside the gene matches: 7. The CDR3 totals 15 residues. The CDR3 protein is CSAGGTSGTLETQYF. As DNA, the CDR3 is TGCAGTGCTGGAGGGACTAGCGGGACTCTAGAGACCCAGTACTTC.

The rearrangement links TRBV4-1 to TRBJ2-7; 7 bases are shared with TRBD2. Germline assignment: CDR1 MGHRA and CDR2 YSYEKL. V was clipped by 3 bases and J by 4 bases; unmatched bases: 6. The CDR3 covers 14 residues. CDR3 protein: CASSQASSGYEQYF. The DNA for the CDR3 is TGCGCCAGCAGCCAGGCCTCTAGCGGATACGAGCAGTACTTC.

V and J are TRBV3-1 and TRBJ1-2; D is unclear. Germline assignment: CDR1 LGHDT and CDR2 YNNKEL (reference sequence). V was shortened by 0 bases and J by 3 bases, with 8 bases between the two germline ends. The CDR3 is made up of 14 amino acids. CDR3 bases: TGTGCCAGCAGCCAAGATCCCAGCCACTATGGCTACACCTTC. Protein: CASSQDPSHYGYTF.

This clonotype has at least ten counts. The V and J genes are TRBV2 and TRBJ2-2; 8 nucleotides match TRBD1. CDR3 length equals 15 residues. The germline CDR1 and CDR2 sequences are SNHLY and FYNNEI. The junction had 9 bases not matched to a gene; V was cut back by 8 bases and J by 4 bases. CDR3 nucleotide sequence: TGTGCCAGCGGACTCGGACAGGGAATCACCGGGGAGCTGTTTTTT. As protein: CASGLGQGITGELFF.

This chain links TRBV12-3 or TRBV12-4 with TRBJ2-3, with D tentatively TRBD2 (6 bases). The germline V and J ends were trimmed by 6 bases and 5 bases, with 12 bases remaining between them. The CDR3 has 13 amino acids. The CDR3 loop is CASSLGAGDTQYF. The CDR3, as DNA: TGTGCCAGCAGCCTAGGAGCGGGAGATACGCAGTATTTT.

This clonotype was detected ten times or more. V usage is TRBV12-3 or TRBV12-4 and J usage is TRBJ1-2; D unresolved. V was cut by 3 bases and J by 4 bases, with 9 bases left in between. CDR3 length equals 13 residues. As DNA, the CDR3 is TGTGCCAGCAGTTTGAGGACGGTCTATGGCTACACCTTC. It codes for CASSLRTVYGYTF.

The genes are TRBV30 and TRBJ1-1; D not resolved. V was shortened by 4 bases and J by 5 bases, with 14 bases between the two germline ends. Per the germline V gene, CDR1 is GTSNPN and CDR2 is SVGIG (reference sequence). The CDR3 extends over 13 amino acids. The CDR3 region has the DNA TGTGCCTGGAAGGGTCTGAGAGGGACTGAAGCTTTCTTT. Encoded protein: CAWKGLRGTEAFF.

This clonotype was observed a few times. The CDR3 DNA sequence: TGTGCCAGCAGGCAAACGGGCTCCTACGAGCAGTACTTC. This gives the protein CASRQTGSYEQYF. This chain connects TRBV6-1 to TRBJ2-7; D uncertain. CDR1 is MNHNS and CDR2 is SASEGT in the germline V gene. The CDR3 has 13 residues. V shed 6 bases and J shed 0 bases, with 9 bases lying between them.

In its sample, this clonotype was seen once. The chain combines TRBV25-1 with TRBJ2-1; TRBD2 matches 7 bases. The trim removed 4 bases at V and 9 bases at J, leaving 18 bases unmatched. Germline CDR1 reads MGHDK; CDR2 reads SYGVNS. This CDR3 is 17 amino acids long. The CDR3 DNA is TGTGCCAGCAGTGCCTCGGGTGGTGGCGGGAGTTTCAGTGAGCAGTTCTTC. Protein: CASSASGGGGSFSEQFF.